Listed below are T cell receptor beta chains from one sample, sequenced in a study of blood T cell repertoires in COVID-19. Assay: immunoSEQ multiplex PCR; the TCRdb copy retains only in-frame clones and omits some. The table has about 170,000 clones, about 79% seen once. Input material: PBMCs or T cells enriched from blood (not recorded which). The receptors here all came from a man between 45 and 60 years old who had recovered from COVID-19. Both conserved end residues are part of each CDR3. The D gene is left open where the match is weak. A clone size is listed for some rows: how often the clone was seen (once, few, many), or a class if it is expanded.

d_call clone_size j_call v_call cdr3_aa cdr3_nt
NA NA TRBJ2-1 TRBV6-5 CASSYKPYNEQFF TGTGCCAGCAGTTACAAGCCGTACAATGAGCAGTTCTTC
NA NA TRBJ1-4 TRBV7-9 CASSSAREEKLFF TGTGCCAGCAGCTCAGCGCGGGAAGAAAAACTGTTTTTT
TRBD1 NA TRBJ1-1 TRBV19 CASNPDRVNTEAFF TGTGCCAGTAACCCGGACAGGGTAAACACTGAAGCTTTCTTT
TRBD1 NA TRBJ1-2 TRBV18 CASSPGEGGSLGYTF TGTGCCAGCTCACCAGGTGAAGGGGGCAGTTTGGGCTACACCTTC
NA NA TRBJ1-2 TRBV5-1 CASSSHANYGYTF TGCGCCAGCAGCTCACACGCTAACTATGGCTACACCTTC
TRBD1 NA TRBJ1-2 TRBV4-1 CASSRARQGDYGYTF TGCGCCAGCAGCCGAGCTAGACAGGGGGACTATGGCTACACCTTC
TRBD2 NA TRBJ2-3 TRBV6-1 CASSELSGGRDTQYF TGTGCCAGCAGTGAACTGAGCGGGGGACGGGATACGCAGTATTTT
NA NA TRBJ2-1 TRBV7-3 CASSATGFNEQFF TGTGCCAGCAGCGCCACAGGGTTCAATGAGCAGTTCTTC
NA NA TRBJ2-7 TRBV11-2 CASSTPVDSPYEQYF TGTGCCAGCAGCACGCCCGTGGACAGCCCCTACGAGCAGTACTTC
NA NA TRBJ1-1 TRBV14 CASSQSTRGTEAFF TGTGCCAGCAGCCAATCGACCCGGGGAACTGAAGCTTTCTTT
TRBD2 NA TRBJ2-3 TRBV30 CAWSGRGGASTDTQYF TGTGCCTGGAGTGGCCGGGGGGGAGCTAGCACAGATACGCAGTATTTT
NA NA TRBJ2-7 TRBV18 CASSPGSGYEQYF TGTGCCAGCTCACCAGGGTCGGGCTACGAGCAGTACTTC
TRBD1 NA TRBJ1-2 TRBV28 CASSGGGLSYGYTF TGTGCCAGCAGTGGAGGGGGCCTTTCCTATGGCTACACCTTC
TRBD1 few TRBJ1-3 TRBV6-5 CASAGTGITGNTIYF TGTGCCAGCGCGGGGACAGGAATAACTGGAAACACCATATATTTT
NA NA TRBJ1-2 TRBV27 CASSTNNVRRGYGYTF TGTGCCAGCAGTACCAATAACGTGCGGAGGGGCTATGGCTACACCTTC
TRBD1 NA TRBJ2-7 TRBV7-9 CASSLQPGQGYEQYF TGTGCCAGCAGCTTACAGCCGGGACAGGGCTACGAGCAGTACTTC
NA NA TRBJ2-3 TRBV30 CALYRSLGASDTQYF TGTGCCCTATATCGTAGTCTTGGGGCATCAGATACGCAGTATTTT
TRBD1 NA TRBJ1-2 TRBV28 CASTLARGLDYGYTF TGTGCCAGCACCTTGGCCAGGGGGCTGGACTATGGCTACACCTTC
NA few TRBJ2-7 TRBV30 CAWGLEVYYEQYF TGTGCCTGGGGTTTGGAGGTTTACTACGAGCAGTACTTC
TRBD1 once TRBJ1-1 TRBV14 CASSQGTGPWRTEAFF TGTGCCAGCAGCCAAGGGACAGGGCCTTGGAGGACTGAAGCTTTCTTT
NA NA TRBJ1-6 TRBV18 CASSPPTGSDSPLHF TGTGCCAGCTCACCACCTACAGGGAGTGATTCACCCCTCCACTTT
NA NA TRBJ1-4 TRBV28 CASSFSGSVNEKLFF TGTGCCAGCAGTTTCTCGGGATCGGTTAATGAAAAACTGTTTTTT
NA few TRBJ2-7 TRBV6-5 CASSRQGKHEQYF TGTGCCAGCAGTCGTCAGGGTAAACACGAGCAGTACTTC
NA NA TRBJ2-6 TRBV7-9 CASTMTGIGPSGANVLTF TGTGCCAGCACCATGACCGGGATCGGACCCTCTGGGGCCAACGTCCTGACTTTC
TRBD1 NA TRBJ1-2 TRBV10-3 CAISGPTGSYGYTF TGTGCCATCAGTGGTCCGACAGGGAGCTATGGCTACACCTTC
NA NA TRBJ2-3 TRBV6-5 CASSLEGGTRNTQYF TGTGCCAGCAGCCTAGAAGGAGGAACTAGAAATACGCAGTATTTT
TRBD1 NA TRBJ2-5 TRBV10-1 CASSGTGIETQYF TGCGCCAGCTCCGGGACAGGGATAGAGACCCAGTACTTC
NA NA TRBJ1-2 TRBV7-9 CASSPLGFYGYTF TGTGCCAGCAGCCCCTTGGGCTTCTATGGCTACACCTTC
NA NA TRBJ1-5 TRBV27 CASSLGAGVGNQPQHF TGTGCCAGCAGTTTAGGTGCGGGGGTGGGCAATCAGCCCCAGCATTTT
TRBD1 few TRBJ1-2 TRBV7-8 CASSLVAATGAYGYTF TGTGCCAGCAGCTTAGTCGCCGCGACAGGGGCCTATGGCTACACCTTC
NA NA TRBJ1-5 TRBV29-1 CSVGQSNQPQHF TGCAGCGTCGGACAGAGCAATCAGCCCCAGCATTTT
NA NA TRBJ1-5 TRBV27 CASSRETPNQPQHF TGTGCCAGCAGCCGAGAGACTCCTAATCAGCCCCAGCATTTT
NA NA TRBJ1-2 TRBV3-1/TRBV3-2 CASSERSTDLSSRGYTF TGTGCCAGCAGCGAAAGATCGACAGACTTATCTTCCAGGGGCTACACCTTC
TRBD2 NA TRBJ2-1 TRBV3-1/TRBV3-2 CASSQVAGGIGEQFF TGTGCCAGCAGCCAAGTTGCGGGGGGTATTGGGGAGCAGTTCTTC
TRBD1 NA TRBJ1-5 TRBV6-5 CASSRGQGDNQPQHF TGTGCCAGCAGCAGGGGACAGGGAGACAATCAGCCCCAGCATTTT
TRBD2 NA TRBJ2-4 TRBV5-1 CASTGRTSGGDIQYF TGCGCCAGCACAGGTAGAACTAGCGGGGGTGACATTCAGTACTTC
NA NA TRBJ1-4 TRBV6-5 CAGSRTNEKLFF TGTGCCGGGAGCCGAACTAATGAAAAACTGTTTTTT
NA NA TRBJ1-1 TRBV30 CAWSDQNTEAFF TGTGCCTGGAGTGATCAGAACACTGAAGCTTTCTTT
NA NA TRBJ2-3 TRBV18 CASSPIQVTDTQYF TGTGCCAGCTCACCGATACAGGTCACAGATACGCAGTATTTT
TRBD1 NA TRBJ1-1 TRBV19 CASSIRTGGFTEAFF TGTGCCAGTAGTATCAGGACAGGGGGATTCACTGAAGCTTTCTTT
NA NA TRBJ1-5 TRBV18 CASSPLRTNSNQPQHF TGTGCCAGCTCACCCTTGCGAACGAATAGCAATCAGCCCCAGCATTTT
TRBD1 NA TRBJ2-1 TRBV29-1 CSAPPGQGYNEQFF TGCAGCGCCCCTCCGGGACAGGGCTACAATGAGCAGTTCTTC
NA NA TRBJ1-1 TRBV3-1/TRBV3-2 CASSLPQGGSTEAFF TGTGCCAGCAGCCTGCCACAGGGCGGGAGCACTGAAGCTTTCTTT
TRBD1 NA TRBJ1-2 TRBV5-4 CASSTLDRGYGYTF TGTGCCAGCAGCACCTTGGACAGGGGCTATGGCTACACCTTC
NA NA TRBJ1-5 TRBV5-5 CASSFRYYSNQPQHF TGTGCCAGCAGCTTCAGGTATTATAGCAATCAGCCCCAGCATTTT
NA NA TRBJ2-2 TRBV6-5 CASVWLSNTGELFF TGTGCCAGCGTATGGCTTTCGAACACCGGGGAGCTGTTTTTT
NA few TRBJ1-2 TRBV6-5 CASSPGGPYGYTF TGTGCCAGCAGCCCGGGAGGGCCCTATGGCTACACCTTC
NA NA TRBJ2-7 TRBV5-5 CASGLHVSSYEQYF TGTGCCAGCGGACTACATGTGAGCTCCTACGAGCAGTACTTC
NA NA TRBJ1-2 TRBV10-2 CASSVGGLRGGYTF TGCGCCAGCAGTGTTGGGGGACTGAGGGGTGGCTACACCTTC
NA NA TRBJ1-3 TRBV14 CASSHLSDSVFGNTIYF TGTGCCAGCAGCCACCTTTCGGACAGCGTTTTTGGAAACACCATATATTTT
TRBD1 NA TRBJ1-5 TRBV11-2 CASSRGQGAQPQHF TGTGCCAGCAGCCGCGGACAGGGGGCTCAGCCCCAGCATTTT
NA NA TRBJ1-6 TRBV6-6 CASSYEQHPSPLHF TGTGCCAGCAGTTACGAACAGCACCCTTCACCCCTCCACTTT
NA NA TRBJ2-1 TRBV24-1 CATGQLGVNEQFF TGTGCCACCGGACAACTGGGCGTCAATGAGCAGTTCTTC
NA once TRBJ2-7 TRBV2 CASGENYEQYF TGTGCCAGCGGGGAGAACTACGAGCAGTACTTC
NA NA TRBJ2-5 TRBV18 CASSPYVLLRDTPHQETQYF TGTGCCAGCTCACCATACGTTTTACTTAGAGACACCCCCCACCAAGAGACCCAGTACTTC
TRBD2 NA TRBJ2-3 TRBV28 CASSSPGLATATQYF TGTGCCAGCAGCTCCCCGGGACTAGCAACAGCTACGCAGTATTTT
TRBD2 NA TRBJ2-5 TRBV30 CAWNRLAGLETQYF TGTGCCTGGAACCGACTAGCGGGCTTGGAGACCCAGTACTTC
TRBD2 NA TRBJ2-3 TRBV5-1 CASRPLAGGPTDTQYF TGCGCCAGCAGACCCCTAGCGGGGGGGCCAACAGATACGCAGTATTTT
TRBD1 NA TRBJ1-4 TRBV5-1 CASSQPLLQGALSEKLFF TGCGCCAGCAGCCAACCCCTCTTACAGGGGGCCTTGAGTGAAAAACTGTTTTTT